The source of this T cell receptor beta chain is a study of human T cells and chemical hapten exposure. Sample time point: patch test 1, 2 weeks after DPC sensitization. Treatment here: therapeutic diphenylcyclopropenone sensitization with weekly scalp DPC. Each donor was an alopecia patient between 18 and 70 years of age who qualified for DPC. The CDR3 covers 13 residues. CDR1 is DFQATT and CDR2 is SNEGSKA in the germline V gene (reference sequence). Trimming took off 0 bases at V and 5 bases at J, with 8 bases between the two ends. Original handling: TCRs per sample had a median of approximately 98,000 and ranged from roughly 20,000 to 700,000. TCRdb recomputed calls from the RACE reads with MiXCR, one row per CDR3 protein. V and J calls and clone size were set by TCRdb, not the authors. Here the sample spans some 340,000 distinct CDR3 sequences, approximately 6.3% being singletons.

The sequence came from a young woman with alopecia areata. Some clones in this sample may be carry-over from other donors' samples. V and J are TRBV20-1 and TRBJ2-1, with no clear D. The sequencing here drew on whole blood, taken in connection with sensitization to the hapten diphenylcyclopropenone (DPC). CDR3 nucleotides: TGCAGTGCTAGAGATAGGCAGGACAATGAGCAGTTCTTC. Translating it yields CSARDRQDNEQFF.